This TCR beta chain emerged from a study of shared clonotypes between healthy human individuals. The deep-level immunoSEQ assay was used. Genomic DNA from each subset was divided evenly over several immunoSEQ plates. Unsorted PBMC replicate PCRs drew on around 310 ng DNA, representing approximately 30,000 T cell genomes. Method: immunoSEQ multiplex PCR; TCRdb's copy keeps in-frame clones and lacks some. This table holds some 530,000 clones, about 85% found once. Sequenced material: PBMCs. The sequence was collected from a woman aged 40 to 49 in good health. Some clones in this sample may be carry-over from other donors' samples.

CDR3 DNA: TGTGCCAGTAGTATTGGCCAGTACCAAGAGACCCAGTACTTC. This sequence encodes CASSIGQYQETQYF. The V gene is TRBV19, the J gene TRBJ2-5, with no clear D. From germline, CDR1 is LNHDA and CDR2 SQIVND (reference sequence). The CDR3 contains 14 residues. The V end was cut by 3 bases, the J end by 0 bases, with 8 bases between.